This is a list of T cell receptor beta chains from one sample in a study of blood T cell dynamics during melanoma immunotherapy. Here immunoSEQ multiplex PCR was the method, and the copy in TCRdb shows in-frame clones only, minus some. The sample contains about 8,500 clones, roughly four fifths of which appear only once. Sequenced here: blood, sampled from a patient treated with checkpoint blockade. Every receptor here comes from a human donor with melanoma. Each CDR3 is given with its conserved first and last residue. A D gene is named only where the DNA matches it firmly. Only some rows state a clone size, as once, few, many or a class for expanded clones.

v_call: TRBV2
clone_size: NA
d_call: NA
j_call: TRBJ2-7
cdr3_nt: TGTGCCAGCAGCCCCAATGGCGGAGGGGGCTACGAGCAGTACTTC
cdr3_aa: CASSPNGGGGYEQYF

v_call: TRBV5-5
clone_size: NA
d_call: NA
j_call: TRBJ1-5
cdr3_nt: TGTGCCAGCAGCCACGAACGAGATCAGCCCCAGCATTTT
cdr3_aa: CASSHERDQPQHF

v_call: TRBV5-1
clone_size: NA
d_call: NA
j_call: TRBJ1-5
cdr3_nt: TGCGCCAGCAGCATAGGCCACCCGGGCAATCAGCCCCAGCATTTT
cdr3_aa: CASSIGHPGNQPQHF

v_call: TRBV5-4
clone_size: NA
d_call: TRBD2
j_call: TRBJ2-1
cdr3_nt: TGTGCCAGCAGCTTAACTAGCGGGAGCTACAATGAGCAGTTCTTC
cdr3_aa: CASSLTSGSYNEQFF

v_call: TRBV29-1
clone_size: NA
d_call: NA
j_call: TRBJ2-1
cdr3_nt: TGCAGCGTCCCCGTCCGGGGTCGGCATGAGCAGTTCTTC
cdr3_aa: CSVPVRGRHEQFF

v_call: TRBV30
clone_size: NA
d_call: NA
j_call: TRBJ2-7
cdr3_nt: TGTGCCTGGAGTACTGGGGGCCCCTACGAGCAGTACTTC
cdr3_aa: CAWSTGGPYEQYF

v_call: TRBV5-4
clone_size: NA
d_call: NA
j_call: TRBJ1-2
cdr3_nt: TGTGCCAGCAGCTTCACAGGGTTCGGTGAAGGCTACACCTTC
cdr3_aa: CASSFTGFGEGYTF

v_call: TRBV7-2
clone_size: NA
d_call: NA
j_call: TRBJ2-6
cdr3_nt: TGTGCCAGCAGCGGAGGGACAGCCGGGGCCAACGTCCTGACTTTC
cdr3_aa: CASSGGTAGANVLTF

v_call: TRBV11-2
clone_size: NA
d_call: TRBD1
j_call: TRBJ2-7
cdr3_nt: TGTGCCAGCAGCTATGACGACAGGGGCGGCGAGCAGTACTTC
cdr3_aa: CASSYDDRGGEQYF

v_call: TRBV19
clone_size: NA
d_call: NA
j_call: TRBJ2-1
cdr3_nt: TGTGCCAGTAGTATTTTCCGGGGTGAGCAGTTCTTC
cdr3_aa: CASSIFRGEQFF

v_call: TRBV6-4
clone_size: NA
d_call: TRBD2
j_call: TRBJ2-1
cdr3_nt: TGTGCCAGCAAAACTAGCGGGAGTGCCTCCTACAATGAGCAGTTCTTC
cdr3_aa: CASKTSGSASYNEQFF

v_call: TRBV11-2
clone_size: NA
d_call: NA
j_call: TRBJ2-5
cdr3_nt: TGTGCCAGCAGCTTATCTGCGCGGGAACAAGAGACCCAGTACTTC
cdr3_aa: CASSLSAREQETQYF

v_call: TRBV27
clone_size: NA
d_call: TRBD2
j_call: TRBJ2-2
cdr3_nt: TGTGCCAGCAGTTTAGGACTAGCGGTGAACACCGGGGAGCTGTTTTTT
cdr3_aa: CASSLGLAVNTGELFF

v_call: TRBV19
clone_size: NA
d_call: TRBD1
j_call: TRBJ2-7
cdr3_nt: TGTGCCAGTAGTGTCACAGGGGGAAGCTACGAGCAGTACTTC
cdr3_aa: CASSVTGGSYEQYF

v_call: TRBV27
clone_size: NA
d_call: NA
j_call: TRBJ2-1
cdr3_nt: TGTGCCAGCAGTTTTGGGGACCCCAATGAGCAGTTCTTC
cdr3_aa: CASSFGDPNEQFF

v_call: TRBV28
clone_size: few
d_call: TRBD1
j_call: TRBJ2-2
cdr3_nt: TGTGCCGGACAGGGAAACACCGGGGAGCTGTTTTTT
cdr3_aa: CAGQGNTGELFF

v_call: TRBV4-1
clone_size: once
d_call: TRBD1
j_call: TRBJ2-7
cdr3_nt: TGCGCCAGCAGCCTAACAGACAGGGGGCAAGGCGAGCAGTACTTC
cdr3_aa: CASSLTDRGQGEQYF

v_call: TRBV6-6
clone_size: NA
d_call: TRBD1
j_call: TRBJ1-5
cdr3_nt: TGTGCCAGCAGCATCAATCCGGGACAGGACAATCAGCCCCAGCATTTT
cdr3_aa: CASSINPGQDNQPQHF

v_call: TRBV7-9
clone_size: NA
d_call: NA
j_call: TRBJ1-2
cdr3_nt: TGTGCCAGCAGCTTAGGACGATCAGCTAACTATGGCTACACCTTC
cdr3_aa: CASSLGRSANYGYTF

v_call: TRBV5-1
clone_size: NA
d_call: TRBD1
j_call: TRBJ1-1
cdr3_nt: TGCGCCAGCTCACCCCGGCCAGGGGGCTCTGGCACTGAAGCTTTCTTT
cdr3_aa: CASSPRPGGSGTEAFF

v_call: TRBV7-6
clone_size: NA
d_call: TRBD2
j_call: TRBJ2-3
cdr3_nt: TGTGCCAGCAGCGCAGGGCGGGCTAGCGGGAGGAGAGATACGCAGTATTTT
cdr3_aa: CASSAGRASGRRDTQYF

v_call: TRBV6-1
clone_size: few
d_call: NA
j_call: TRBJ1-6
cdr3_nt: TGTGCCAGCAGCGCCGGCGAGGGAGGCTCACCCCTCCACTTT
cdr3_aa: CASSAGEGGSPLHF

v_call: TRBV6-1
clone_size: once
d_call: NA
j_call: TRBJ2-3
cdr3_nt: TGTGCCAGCAGTTCCACAGATACGCAGTATTTT
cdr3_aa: CASSSTDTQYF

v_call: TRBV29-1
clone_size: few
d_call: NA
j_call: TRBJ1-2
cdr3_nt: TGCAGCGTTGTCGGAGAAGACCTACGTCTGCGTGGCTACACCTTC
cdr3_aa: CSVVGEDLRLRGYTF

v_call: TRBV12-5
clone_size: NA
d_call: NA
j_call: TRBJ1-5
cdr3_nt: TGTGCTAGTGGTTTGGTCCGATTGGTAGGTCAGCCCCAGCATTTT
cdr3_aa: CASGLVRLVGQPQHF

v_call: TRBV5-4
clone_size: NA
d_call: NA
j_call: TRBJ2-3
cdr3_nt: TGTGCCAGCAGCTTTAAAACGGGAGAAGATACGCAGTATTTT
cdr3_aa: CASSFKTGEDTQYF

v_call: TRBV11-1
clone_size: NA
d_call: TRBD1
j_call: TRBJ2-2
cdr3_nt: TGTGCCAGCAGCTTAGCAGGGACAGCGAACACCGGGGAGCTGTTTTTT
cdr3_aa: CASSLAGTANTGELFF

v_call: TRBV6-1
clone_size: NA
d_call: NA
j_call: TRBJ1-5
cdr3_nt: TGTGCCAGCAGTGAACGGGAGGAAAATCAGCCCCAGCATTTT
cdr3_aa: CASSEREENQPQHF

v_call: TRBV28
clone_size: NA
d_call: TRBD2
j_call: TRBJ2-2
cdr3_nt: TGTGCCAGCAGTTTACTCCGGGGAGGGGCCGGGGAGCTGTTTTTT
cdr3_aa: CASSLLRGGAGELFF

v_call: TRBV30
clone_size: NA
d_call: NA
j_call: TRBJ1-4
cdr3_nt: TGTGCCTGGAGGGGGACAAGGCAATCAACTAATGAAAAACTGTTTTTT
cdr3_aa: CAWRGTRQSTNEKLFF

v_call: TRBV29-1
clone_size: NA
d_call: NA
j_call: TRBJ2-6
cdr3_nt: TGCAGCGTTGTCGGGGCCTCTGGGGCCAACGTCCTGACTTTC
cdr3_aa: CSVVGASGANVLTF